Following are 14 T cell receptor beta chains from one sample sequenced in a study of shared clonotypes between healthy human individuals. It was CD45RO-negative cells, positively selected for CCR7, that made up naive CD8 cells, with terminally differentiated effector memory CD45RA+ cells excluded. Sequenced by immunoSEQ multiplex PCR; TCRdb stores in-frame clones only, minus some. The table shows around 2.1 million clones, with roughly 91% occurring only once. The sequencing input was naive CD8+ T cells from PBMCs. These receptors all come from a man aged 18 to 35 in good health. Some clones in this sample may be carry-over from other donors' samples.

The genes are TRBV27 and TRBJ2-1; 10 bases map to TRBD2. The CDR3 sequence is 17 residues long. Trimming cost V 2 bases and J 7 bases; bases outside gene matches: 11. Germline V gene sequence: CDR1 MNHEY, CDR2 SMNVEV (reference sequence). CDR3 nucleotide sequence: TGTGCCAGCAGTTTAGTGGGCCTAGCGGGAGAAGGAAATGAGCAGTTCTTC. This codes for CASSLVGLAGEGNEQFF.

CDR3 nucleotide sequence: TGCGCCAGCAGCTTGGCCCTAGGGGGAACTGGAAACACCATATATTTT. It encodes CASSLALGGTGNTIYF. The chain carries TRBV5-1 and TRBJ1-3, with D perhaps matching TRBD1 (6 bases). The CDR3 extends over 16 amino acids. V shed 0 bases and J shed 2 bases, with 12 bases lying between them. CDR1 is SGHRS and CDR2 is YFSETQ in the germline V gene.

The rearrangement links TRBV7-9 to TRBJ2-2; D is uncertain. Germline CDR1 is SEHNR and CDR2 is FQNEAQ (reference sequence). This CDR3 spans 13 amino acids. The V and J ends lost 7 bases and 3 bases respectively, with 9 bases between them. The CDR3 DNA sequence: TGTGCCAGCATCCTATCTTACACCGGGGAGCTGTTTTTT. Amino acids: CASILSYTGELFF. The whole variable domain, filled in from reference TRBV7-9 and TRBJ2-2, reads DTGVSQNPRHKITKRGQNVTFRCDPISEHNRLYWYRQTLGQGPEFLTYFQNEAQLEKSRLLSDRFSAERPKGSFSTLEIQRTEQGDSAMYLCASILSYTGELFFGEGSRLTVL.

J is TRBJ1-2 and V is TRBV2, with 12 bases fitting TRBD1. The CDR3 has 17 residues. Per germline, CDR1 SNHLY and CDR2 FYNNEI. Trimming cost V 6 bases and J 2 bases; bases outside gene matches: 10. The chain's CDR3 is CASRESPGQGANYGYTF. CDR3 sequence (DNA): TGTGCCAGCAGAGAATCTCCGGGACAGGGGGCCAACTATGGCTACACCTTC.

The CDR3: CASSDEGLSNQPQHF. CDR3 coding DNA: TGCGCCAGCAGTGACGAAGGACTTAGCAATCAGCCCCAGCATTTT. The V gene is TRBV10-2, the J gene TRBJ1-5; D is unresolved. CDR1 WSHSY and CDR2 SAAADI come from the germline V gene. The CDR3 spans 15 residues. Trimming pared 3 bases from V and 0 bases from J, leaving 9 bases between.

Here the CDR3 DNA reads TGTGCCAGCAGCTTAACCACAGGGGTGGGCACTGAAGCTTTCTTT. Translating it yields CASSLTTGVGTEAFF. The chain combines TRBV11-2 with TRBJ1-1; 7 bases fit TRBD1. This CDR3 is 15 amino acids long. The V gene end was trimmed by 2 bases and the J gene end by 4 bases; junction bases not matched to a gene: 7. Germline CDR1 reads SGHAT; CDR2 reads FQNNGV.

V gene TRBV6-1 combines with J gene TRBJ2-7; TRBD1 might be the D (5 bases). The CDR3 contains 14 residues. Trimming left V 2 bases short and J 5 bases short, with 13 bases between. The germline gives CDR1 MNHNS, CDR2 SASEGT. The CDR3 loop is CASSERAGFHEQYF. For the CDR3, the DNA is TGTGCCAGCAGTGAAAGGGCAGGGTTCCACGAGCAGTACTTC.

The chain is built from TRBV10-3 and TRBJ2-7, with TRBD1 identical over 7 bases. Losses at the gene ends were 7 bases for V and 5 bases for J; bases not matched to a gene: 23. Per germline, CDR1 ENHRY and CDR2 SYGVKD. CDR3 size: 18 residues. The CDR3 sequence is CAITATRDSLVLANEQYF. The CDR3 nucleotides read TGTGCCATCACCGCAACCCGGGACAGTCTCGTACTTGCTAACGAGCAGTACTTC.

This chain connects TRBV9 to TRBJ1-1; D remains unclear. The CDR3 is made up of 12 amino acids. Germline loops: CDR1 SGDLS, CDR2 YYNGEE. Trimming removed 3 bases from V and 10 bases from J, with 13 bases in between. The CDR3 loop is CASSAVGPGAFF. CDR3 sequence (DNA): TGTGCCAGCAGCGCGGTAGGGCCGGGAGCTTTCTTT.

The chain has TRBV27 and TRBJ2-1; no firm D call. There are 16 residues in the CDR3. Germline CDR1 MNHEY, CDR2 SMNVEV (reference sequence). V lost 2 bases to trimming and J lost 1 base, with 12 bases between them. CDR3 nucleotides: TGTGCCAGCAGTTTAGCTCCGGACCTTTCCTACAATGAGCAGTTCTTC. It is translated as CASSLAPDLSYNEQFF.

The chain links TRBV27 to TRBJ1-4, with TRBD1 matching over 7 bases. CDR3 length equals 16 residues. Germline CDR1 reads MNHEY; CDR2 reads SMNVEV (reference sequence). V shed 5 bases and J 2 bases; nucleotides not matched to a gene: 8. CDR3 DNA: TGTGCCAGCAGTCGGGACAGCGAGGGGACTAATGAAAAACTGTTTTTT. Translation: CASSRDSEGTNEKLFF.

The chain has TRBV11-2 and TRBJ2-7; TRBD2 matches at 13 bases. The junction had 6 bases not matched to a gene; V was cut back by 5 bases and J by 5 bases. Per the germline V gene, CDR1 is SGHAT and CDR2 is FQNNGV. This CDR3 has 15 amino acids. CDR3 nucleotides: TGTGCCAGCAGCCTTTCGGGACTAGCGGGACACGAGCAGTACTTC. Its translation is CASSLSGLAGHEQYF.

This rearrangement joins TRBV15 to TRBJ2-7, with D possibly being TRBD1 or TRBD2 (5 bases each). V was pared by 3 bases and J by 7 bases, with 13 bases between. CDR3 length equals 13 residues. Germline V CDR1 and CDR2: LNHNV, YYDKDF (reference sequence). The CDR3 region has the DNA TGTGCCACCAGCAGTCTACAGGACTGGGAGCAGTACTTC. This sequence encodes CATSSLQDWEQYF.

In this sample, this clone turned up once. The CDR3, as DNA: TGTGCCAGCAGCTTCGGTACAGGGGTGTACAACGAGCAGTACTTC. Translation: CASSFGTGVYNEQYF. The chain joins TRBV11-2 to TRBJ2-7; 7 bases align to TRBD1. The CDR3 contains 15 residues. V was clipped by 3 bases and J by 5 bases; unmatched bases: 10. CDR1 and CDR2 from the germline V gene are SGHAT and FQNNGV.